This passage covers 21 T cell receptor beta chains from one sample sequenced in a study of blood T cell repertoires in COVID-19. Produced via immunoSEQ multiplex PCR; TCRdb's table is partial and in-frame only. Here the sample spans more than 100,000 clones, approximately 88% being singletons. Sequences were obtained from peripheral blood. The receptors originated from a woman over 75 with acute or convalescent COVID-19.

V is TRBV5-4 and J is TRBJ2-7, with a possible D match to TRBD2 (6 bases). The CDR3 is 14 amino acids. The V gene lost 2 bases and the J gene lost 1 base, with 10 bases spanning the gap. Germline CDR1 is SGHNT and CDR2 is YYREEE (reference sequence). CDR3 region: CASSFGGPSYEQYF. In DNA form, the CDR3 reads TGTGCCAGCAGCTTTGGAGGGCCGTCCTACGAGCAGTACTTC.

This sequence joins TRBV30 and TRBJ1-6; a weak D match, TRBD1 (5 bases). The length of the CDR3 is 12 residues. Germline lookup yields CDR1 GTSNPN and CDR2 SVGIG (reference sequence). V was shortened by 3 bases and J by 9 bases, with 9 bases between the two germline ends. This CDR3 reads CAWSPGGSPLHF. DNA for the CDR3: TGTGCCTGGAGCCCCGGGGGTTCACCCCTCCACTTT.

The chain joins TRBV4-1 to TRBJ2-7, with TRBD1 matching over 8 bases. J gave up 3 bases and V 1 base, and 5 bases lay outside the gene matches. Germline V gene lookup returns CDR1 MGHRA and CDR2 YSYEKL. The CDR3 has 15 residues. The CDR3 spells CASSQVQGAYYEQYF. The CDR3 DNA sequence: TGCGCCAGCAGCCAAGTCCAGGGGGCGTACTACGAGCAGTACTTC.

This chain joins TRBV29-1 and TRBJ1-1; 7 bases are a match to TRBD1. With 5 bases clipped from V and 3 bases from J, the junction kept 0 bases outside the gene matches. The CDR3 length is 11 residues. Per germline, CDR1 SQVTM and CDR2 ANQGSEA. The DNA of the CDR3 is TGCAGCGTTACAGGGGACACTGAAGCTTTCTTT. This sequence encodes CSVTGDTEAFF.

V usage is TRBV7-2 and J usage is TRBJ1-1, with unresolved D. Germline lookup yields CDR1 SGHTA and CDR2 FQGNSA. The CDR3 has 14 amino acids. Trimming took 1 base from V and 4 from J, leaving 10 bases between them. CDR3 protein: CASSLVPGRTEAFF. The CDR3, as DNA: TGTGCCAGCAGCTTAGTTCCGGGTCGCACTGAAGCTTTCTTT.

The J gene is TRBJ1-2, the V gene TRBV4-3; D remains unclear. Germline loops: CDR1 LGHNA, CDR2 YSLEER. CDR3 size: 14 residues. V gave up 0 bases and J gave up 0 bases, with 5 bases separating them. CDR3 sequence reads: CASSQDTANYGYTF. The CDR3 coding sequence is TGCGCCAGCAGCCAAGACACTGCTAACTATGGCTACACCTTC.

This rearrangement joins TRBV7-8 to TRBJ1-1; D perhaps matches TRBD1 (5 bases). Germline V gene sequence: CDR1 SGHVS, CDR2 FQNEAQ. V dropped 5 bases and J dropped 4 bases, with 20 bases sitting between them. This CDR3 is 16 amino acids long. CDR3 in amino acids: CASSPRPEGSGTEAFF. The CDR3 coding sequence is TGTGCCAGCAGCCCACGACCGGAGGGGTCGGGCACTGAAGCTTTCTTT. Looking up the rest from reference TRBV7-8 and TRBJ1-1 gives the full variable domain: GAGVSQSPRYKVAKRGQDVALRCDPISGHVSLFWYQQALGQGPEFLTYFQNEAQLDKSGLPSDRFFAERPEGSVSTLKIQRTQQEDSAVYLCASSPRPEGSGTEAFFGQGTRLTVV.

The chain carries TRBV30 and TRBJ1-5, with D unclear. Germline CDR1 is GTSNPN and CDR2 is SVGIG (reference sequence). Trimming took off 4 bases at V and 0 bases at J, with 13 bases between the two ends. The CDR3 consists of 15 residues. CDR3 loop: CAWNGGSYSNQPQHF. The CDR3 DNA reads TGTGCCTGGAATGGAGGGTCTTATAGCAATCAGCCCCAGCATTTT. The whole variable domain, filled in from reference TRBV30 and TRBJ1-5, reads SQTIHQWPATLVQPVGSPLSLECTVEGTSNPNLYWYRQAAGRGLQLLFYSVGIGQISSEVPQNLSASRPQDRQFILSSKKLLLSDSGFYLCAWNGGSYSNQPQHFGDGTRLSIL.

The chain has TRBV6-1 and TRBJ1-1, with D tentatively TRBD1 (6 bases). The CDR3 loop spans 14 amino acids. Trimming removed 0 bases at V and 4 bases at J, with 9 bases between. The germline gives CDR1 MNHNS, CDR2 SASEGT. The CDR3 loop is CASSEANRATEAFF. The CDR3 DNA sequence: TGTGCCAGCAGTGAAGCGAACAGGGCCACTGAAGCTTTCTTT.

CDR3 coding DNA: TGTGCCAGCAGTTTAGGTGTCAGCTATAATTCACCCCTCCACTTT. Amino acids: CASSLGVSYNSPLHF. The chain employs TRBV27 and TRBJ1-6; D is unclear. Germline V CDR1 and CDR2: MNHEY, SMNVEV (reference sequence). Deletions cut 2 bases from V and 3 bases from J, with 8 bases between. The CDR3 is 15 residues long.

This clone came up a few times. The gene calls are TRBV7-8 and TRBJ1-3, with 8 bases that match TRBD1. V was clipped by 5 bases and J by 0 bases; unmatched bases: 9. The germline gives CDR1 SGHVS, CDR2 FQNEAQ. The CDR3 is 17 amino acids. CDR3 residues: CASSHWDRQSSGNTIYF. Written as DNA, the CDR3 is TGTGCCAGCAGCCACTGGGACAGGCAGAGCTCTGGAAACACCATATATTTT.

The rearrangement joins TRBV12-3 or TRBV12-4 to TRBJ1-2, with D maybe TRBD1 (5 bases). V was trimmed by 1 base and J by 14 bases, leaving 14 bases between them. This CDR3 region has 12 residues. This CDR3 is CASSLGPKGATF. The CDR3 coding sequence is TGTGCCAGCAGTTTAGGCCCGAAAGGGGCGACCTTC.

V is TRBV27 and J is TRBJ1-4; possible D gene TRBD1, 6 bases. Germline V gene data show CDR1 as MNHEY and CDR2 as SMNVEV (reference sequence). There are 15 residues in the CDR3. The V gene lost 3 bases and the J gene lost 3 bases, with 11 bases spanning the gap. The CDR3 sequence: CASSLNRAPNEKLFF. As DNA, the CDR3 is TGTGCCAGCAGTTTGAACAGGGCGCCTAATGAAAAACTGTTTTTT.

The chain uses TRBV10-2 and TRBJ2-7, with TRBD1 matching over 11 bases. V trimming: 6 bases; J trimming: 4 bases; junction bases outside the gene matches: 2. This CDR3 is built from 13 residues. CDR1 and CDR2 from the germline V gene are WSHSY and SAAADI. The CDR3 DNA reads TGCGCCAGCAGCCGGGACAGGGGGTACGAGCAGTACTTC. As protein: CASSRDRGYEQYF.

CDR3 in DNA: TGTGCCAGCAGCCAAGACGAGGGCTCCTACGAGCAGTACTTC. It yields the protein CASSQDEGSYEQYF. V is TRBV4-2 and J is TRBJ2-7; tentative D call: TRBD2 (5 bases). With 0 bases removed from V and 0 bases from J, the gap between germline ends came to 6 bases. This CDR3 is built from 14 residues. Germline values: CDR1 LGHNA, CDR2 YNFKEQ.

This chain uses TRBV29-1 with TRBJ1-1, with D maybe TRBD1 (5 bases). Deletions cut 7 bases from V and 0 bases from J, with 12 bases between. The CDR3 consists of 13 residues. CDR1 and CDR2 (germline): SQVTM, ANQGSEA. CDR3 amino acids: CSARQIMNTEAFF. For the CDR3, the DNA is TGCAGCGCCCGACAGATCATGAACACTGAAGCTTTCTTT.

CDR3 sequence (DNA): TGTGCCAGCAGTTTCGGGGTTCAGTATGGCTACACCTTC. Its translation: CASSFGVQYGYTF. The chain links TRBV12-3 or TRBV12-4 to TRBJ1-2; D unresolved. V dropped 3 bases and J dropped 5 bases, with 10 bases sitting between them. CDR3 length: 13 amino acids.

The rearrangement uses TRBV5-4 and TRBJ1-1; D may be TRBD1 (6 bases). CDR1 and CDR2 (germline): SGHNT, YYREEE (reference sequence). Trimming took off 4 bases at V and 0 bases at J, with 7 bases between the two ends. This CDR3 has 13 residues. The CDR3 is CASSGQLNTEAFF. In DNA, the CDR3 is TGTGCCAGCAGCGGACAGCTGAACACTGAAGCTTTCTTT.

The rearrangement joins TRBV6-2 or TRBV6-3 to TRBJ2-7; D not resolved. V was pared by 4 bases and J by 0 bases, with 10 bases between. CDR1 is MNHEY, CDR2 SVGEGT, per germline. This CDR3 region has 14 residues. CDR3 in amino acids: CASSWAESSYEQYF. The CDR3 DNA reads as TGTGCCAGCAGTTGGGCAGAGAGCTCCTACGAGCAGTACTTC.

V is TRBV11-2 and J is TRBJ2-7, with a tentative D call TRBD2 (5 bases). The V gene's germline CDR1 is SGHAT and CDR2 FQNNGV. This CDR3 is built from 16 residues. V dropped 1 base and J dropped 3 bases, with 16 bases sitting between them. In DNA form, the CDR3 reads TGTGCCAGCAGCTTAGTCGGTAGCGCGATCAACTACGAGCAGTACTTC. It codes for CASSLVGSAINYEQYF. Full variable domain (remainder filled in from reference TRBV11-2 and TRBJ2-7): EAGVAQSPRYKIIEKRQSVAFWCNPISGHATLYWYQQILGQGPKLLIQFQNNGVVDDSQLPKDRFSAERLKGVDSTLKIQPAKLEDSAVYLCASSLVGSAINYEQYFGPGTRLTVT.

The rearrangement links TRBV20-1 to TRBJ2-7, with 7 bases aligning to TRBD2. Germline-derived CDR1 and CDR2 are DFQATT and SNEGSKA (reference sequence). Losses at the gene ends were 3 bases for V and 6 bases for J; bases not matched to a gene: 8. This CDR3 is built from 13 residues. The CDR3: CSASVEREREQYF. The DNA of the CDR3 is TGCAGTGCTAGTGTCGAGCGGGAACGCGAGCAGTACTTC.